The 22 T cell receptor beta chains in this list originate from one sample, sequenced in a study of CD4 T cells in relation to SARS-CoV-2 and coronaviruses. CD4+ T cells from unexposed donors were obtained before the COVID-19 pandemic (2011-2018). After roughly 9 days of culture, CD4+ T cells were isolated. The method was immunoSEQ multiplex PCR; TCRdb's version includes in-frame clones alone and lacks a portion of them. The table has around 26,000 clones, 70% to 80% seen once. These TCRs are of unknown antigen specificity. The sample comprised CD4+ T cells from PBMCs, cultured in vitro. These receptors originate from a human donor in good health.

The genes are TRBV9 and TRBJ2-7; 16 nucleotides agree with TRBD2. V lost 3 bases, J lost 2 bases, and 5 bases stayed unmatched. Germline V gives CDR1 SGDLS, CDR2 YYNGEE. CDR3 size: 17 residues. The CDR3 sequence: CASSAGLAGGPTYEQYF. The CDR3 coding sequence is TGTGCCAGCAGCGCGGGACTAGCGGGGGGGCCGACCTACGAGCAGTACTTC.

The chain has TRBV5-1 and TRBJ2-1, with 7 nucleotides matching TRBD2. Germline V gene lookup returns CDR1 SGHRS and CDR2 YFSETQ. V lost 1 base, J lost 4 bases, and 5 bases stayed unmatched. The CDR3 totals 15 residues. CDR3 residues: CASSLRLAHYNEQFF. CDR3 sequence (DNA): TGCGCCAGCAGCTTGAGACTAGCCCATTACAATGAGCAGTTCTTC.

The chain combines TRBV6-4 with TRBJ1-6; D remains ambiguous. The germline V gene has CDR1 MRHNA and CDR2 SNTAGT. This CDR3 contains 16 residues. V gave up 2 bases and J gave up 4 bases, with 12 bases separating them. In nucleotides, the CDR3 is TGTGCCAGCAGTGACCCCATCACAAGTTATAATTCACCCCTCCACTTT. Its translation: CASSDPITSYNSPLHF.

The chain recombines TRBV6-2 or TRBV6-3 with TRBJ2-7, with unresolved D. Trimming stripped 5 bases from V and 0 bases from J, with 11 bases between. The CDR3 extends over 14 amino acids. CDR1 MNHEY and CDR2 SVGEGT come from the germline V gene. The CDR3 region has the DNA TGTGCCAGCAGTCTGAGACCGAGCTCCTACGAGCAGTACTTC. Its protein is CASSLRPSSYEQYF.

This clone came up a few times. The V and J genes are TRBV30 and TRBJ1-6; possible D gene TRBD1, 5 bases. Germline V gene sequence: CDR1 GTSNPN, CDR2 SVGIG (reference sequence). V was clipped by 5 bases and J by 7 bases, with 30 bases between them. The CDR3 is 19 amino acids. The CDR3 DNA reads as TGTGCCTGGGTTCCCGGACGGGGGAGCCGGGCTTTTGACAATTCACCCCTCCACTTT. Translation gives CAWVPGRGSRAFDNSPLHF.

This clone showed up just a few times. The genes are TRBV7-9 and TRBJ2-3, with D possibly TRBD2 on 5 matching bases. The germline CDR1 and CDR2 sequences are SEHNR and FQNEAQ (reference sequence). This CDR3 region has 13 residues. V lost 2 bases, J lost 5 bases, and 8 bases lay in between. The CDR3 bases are TGTGCCAGCAGCTTACAACTAGGAGATACGCAGTATTTT. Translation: CASSLQLGDTQYF.

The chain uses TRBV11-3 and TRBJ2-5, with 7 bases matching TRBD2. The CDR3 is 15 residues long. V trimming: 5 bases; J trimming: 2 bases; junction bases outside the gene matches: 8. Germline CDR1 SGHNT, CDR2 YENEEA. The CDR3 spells CASSPRGAGQETQYF. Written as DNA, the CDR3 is TGTGCCAGCAGCCCCCGAGGAGCGGGGCAAGAGACCCAGTACTTC.

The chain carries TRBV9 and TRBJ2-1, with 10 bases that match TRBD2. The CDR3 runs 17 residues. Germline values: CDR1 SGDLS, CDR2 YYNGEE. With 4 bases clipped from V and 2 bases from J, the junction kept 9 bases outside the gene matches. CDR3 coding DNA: TGTGCCAGCAGCCCCCCCGCTAGCGGGAGTGCCTACAATGAGCAGTTCTTC. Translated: CASSPPASGSAYNEQFF.

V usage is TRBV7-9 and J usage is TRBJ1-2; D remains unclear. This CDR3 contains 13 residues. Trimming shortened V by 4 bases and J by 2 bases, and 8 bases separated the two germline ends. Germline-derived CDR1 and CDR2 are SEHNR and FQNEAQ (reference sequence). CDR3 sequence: CASSSGYNYGYTF. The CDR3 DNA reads TGTGCCAGCAGCTCGGGGTACAACTATGGCTACACCTTC.

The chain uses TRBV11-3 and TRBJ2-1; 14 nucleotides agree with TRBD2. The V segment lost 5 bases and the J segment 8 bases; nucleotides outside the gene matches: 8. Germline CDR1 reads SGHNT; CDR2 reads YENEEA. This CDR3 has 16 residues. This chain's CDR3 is CASSPPGTSGRDEQFF. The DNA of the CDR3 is TGTGCCAGCAGCCCGCCAGGGACTAGCGGGAGAGATGAGCAGTTCTTC.

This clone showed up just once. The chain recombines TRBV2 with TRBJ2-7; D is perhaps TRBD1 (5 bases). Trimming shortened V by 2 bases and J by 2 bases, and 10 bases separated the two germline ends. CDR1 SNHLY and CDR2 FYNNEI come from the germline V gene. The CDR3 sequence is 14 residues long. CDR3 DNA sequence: TGTGCCAGCAGTGAACCAGGGTTCACCTACGAGCAGTACTTC. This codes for CASSEPGFTYEQYF.

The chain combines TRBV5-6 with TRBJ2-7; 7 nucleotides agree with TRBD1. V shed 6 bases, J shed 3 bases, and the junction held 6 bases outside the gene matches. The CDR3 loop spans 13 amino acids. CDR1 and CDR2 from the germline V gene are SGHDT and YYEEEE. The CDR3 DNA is TGTGCCAGCACAGACAGGGTAGGCTACGAGCAGTACTTC. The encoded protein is CASTDRVGYEQYF.

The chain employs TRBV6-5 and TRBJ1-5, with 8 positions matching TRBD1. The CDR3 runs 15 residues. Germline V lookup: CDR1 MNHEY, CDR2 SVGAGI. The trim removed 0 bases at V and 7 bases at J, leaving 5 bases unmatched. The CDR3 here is CASSYSRTGHQPQHF. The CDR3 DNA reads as TGTGCCAGCAGTTACTCTAGGACAGGGCACCAGCCCCAGCATTTT.

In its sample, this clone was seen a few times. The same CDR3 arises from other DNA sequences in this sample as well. CDR3 DNA: TGTGCCAGCAGTTATGAATCCTACAATGAGCAGTTCTTC. This translates into CASSYESYNEQFF. This sequence joins TRBV6-5 and TRBJ2-1; D gene ambiguous. V lost 3 bases, J lost 1 base, and 4 bases lay in between. The length of the CDR3 is 13 residues. Germline loops: CDR1 MNHEY, CDR2 SVGAGI.

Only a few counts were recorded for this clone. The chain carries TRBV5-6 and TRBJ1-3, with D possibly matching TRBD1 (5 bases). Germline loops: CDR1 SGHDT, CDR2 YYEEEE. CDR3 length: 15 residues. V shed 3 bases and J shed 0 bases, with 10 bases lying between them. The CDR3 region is CASSSQGSSGNTIYF. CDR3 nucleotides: TGTGCCAGCAGCTCCCAGGGTAGCTCTGGAAACACCATATATTTT.

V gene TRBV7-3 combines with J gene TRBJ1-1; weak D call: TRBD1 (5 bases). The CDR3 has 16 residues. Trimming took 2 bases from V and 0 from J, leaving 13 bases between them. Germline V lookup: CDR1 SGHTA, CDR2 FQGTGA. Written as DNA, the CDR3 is TGTGCCAGCAGCTTATTGGGTCGGGGGATGAACACTGAAGCTTTCTTT. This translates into CASSLLGRGMNTEAFF. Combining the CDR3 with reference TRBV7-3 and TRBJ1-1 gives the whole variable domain GAGVSQTPSNKVTEKGKYVELRCDPISGHTALYWYRQSLGQGPEFLIYFQGTGAADDSGLPNDRFFAVRPEGSVSTLKIQRTERGDSAVYLCASSLLGRGMNTEAFFGQGTRLTVV.

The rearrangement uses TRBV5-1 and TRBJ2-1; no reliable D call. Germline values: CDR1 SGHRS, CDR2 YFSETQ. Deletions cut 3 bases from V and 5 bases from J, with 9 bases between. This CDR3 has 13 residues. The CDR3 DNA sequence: TGCGCCAGCAGCTCCCTAGGCCACAATGAGCAGTTCTTC. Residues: CASSSLGHNEQFF.

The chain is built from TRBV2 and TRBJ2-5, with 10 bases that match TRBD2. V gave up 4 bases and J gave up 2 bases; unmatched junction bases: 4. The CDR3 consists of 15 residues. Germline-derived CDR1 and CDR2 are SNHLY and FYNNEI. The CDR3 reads CASSGLAGAQETQYF. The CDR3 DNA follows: TGTGCCAGCAGTGGGCTAGCGGGGGCTCAAGAGACCCAGTACTTC.

The CDR3 sequence: CASSLYGGSQDTQYF. The CDR3, as DNA: TGTGCCAGCAGCTTGTATGGAGGGTCGCAAGATACGCAGTATTTT. V and J are TRBV5-4 and TRBJ2-3; D is perhaps TRBD2 (6 bases). V lost 1 base, J lost 5 bases, and 14 bases lay in between. The CDR3 totals 15 residues. Germline V gene sequence: CDR1 SGHNT, CDR2 YYREEE (reference sequence).

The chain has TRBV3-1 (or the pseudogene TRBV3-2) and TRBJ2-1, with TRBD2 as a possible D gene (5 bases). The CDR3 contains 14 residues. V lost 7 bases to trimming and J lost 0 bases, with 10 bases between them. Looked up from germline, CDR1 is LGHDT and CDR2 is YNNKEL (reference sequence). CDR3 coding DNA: TGTGCCAGCAAAGAGGGTCGCTCCTACAATGAGCAGTTCTTC. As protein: CASKEGRSYNEQFF.

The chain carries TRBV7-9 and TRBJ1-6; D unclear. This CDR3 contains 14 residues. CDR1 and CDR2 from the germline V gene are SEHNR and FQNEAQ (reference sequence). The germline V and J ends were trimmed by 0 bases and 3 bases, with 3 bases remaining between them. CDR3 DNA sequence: TGTGCCAGCAGCTTAGCAGACTATAATTCACCCCTCCACTTT. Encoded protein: CASSLADYNSPLHF.

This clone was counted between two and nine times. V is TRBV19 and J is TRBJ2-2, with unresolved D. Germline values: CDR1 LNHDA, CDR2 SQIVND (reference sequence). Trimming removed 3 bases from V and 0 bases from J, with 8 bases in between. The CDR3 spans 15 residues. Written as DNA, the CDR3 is TGTGCCAGTAGTATTCCAGCAGCGAACACCGGGGAGCTGTTTTTT. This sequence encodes CASSIPAANTGELFF.